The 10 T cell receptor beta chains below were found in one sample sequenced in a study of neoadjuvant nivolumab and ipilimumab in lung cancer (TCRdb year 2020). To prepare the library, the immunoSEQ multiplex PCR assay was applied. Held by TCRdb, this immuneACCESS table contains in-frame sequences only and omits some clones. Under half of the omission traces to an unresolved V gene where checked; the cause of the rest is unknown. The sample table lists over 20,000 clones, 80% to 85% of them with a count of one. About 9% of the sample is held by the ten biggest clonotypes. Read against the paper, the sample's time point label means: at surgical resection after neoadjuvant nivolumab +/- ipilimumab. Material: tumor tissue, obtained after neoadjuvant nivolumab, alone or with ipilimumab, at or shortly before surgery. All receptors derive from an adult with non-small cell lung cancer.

CDR3 nucleotides: TGCGCCAGCAGCTTGAAGGCCGCCTCCTACGAGCAGTACTTC. It translates to CASSLKAASYEQYF. The chain links TRBV5-1 to TRBJ2-7; D ambiguous. The CDR3 totals 14 residues. Per germline, CDR1 SGHRS and CDR2 YFSETQ. V was cut by 1 base and J by 0 bases, with 8 bases left in between.

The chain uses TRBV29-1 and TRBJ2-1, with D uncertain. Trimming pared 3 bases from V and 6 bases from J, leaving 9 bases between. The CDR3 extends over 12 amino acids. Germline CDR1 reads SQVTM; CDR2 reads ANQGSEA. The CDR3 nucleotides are TGCAGCGTTGAGGAGTTGGTCAATGAGCAGTTCTTC. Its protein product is CSVEELVNEQFF.

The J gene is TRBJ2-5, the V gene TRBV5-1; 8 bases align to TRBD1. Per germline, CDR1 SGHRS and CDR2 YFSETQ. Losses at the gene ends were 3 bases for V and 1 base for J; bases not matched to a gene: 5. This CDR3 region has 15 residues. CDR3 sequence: CASSSPTGGQETQYF. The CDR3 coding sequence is TGCGCCAGCAGCTCTCCAACAGGGGGCCAAGAGACCCAGTACTTC.

The CDR3 DNA sequence: TGTGCCAGCAGCCGACCGGGAAAAGGGCTCTACGAGCAGTACTTC. This gives the protein CASSRPGKGLYEQYF. The gene calls are TRBV7-8 and TRBJ2-7, with D perhaps TRBD2 (5 bases). The CDR3 is 15 residues long. The V gene lost 5 bases and the J gene lost 3 bases, with 17 bases spanning the gap. Per the germline V gene, CDR1 is SGHVS and CDR2 is FQNEAQ.

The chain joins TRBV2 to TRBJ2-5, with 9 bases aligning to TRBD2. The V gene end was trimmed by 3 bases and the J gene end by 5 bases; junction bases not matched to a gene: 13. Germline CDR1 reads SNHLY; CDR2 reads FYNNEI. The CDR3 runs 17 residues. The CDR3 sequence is CASSDSRGGRARETQYF. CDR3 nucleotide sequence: TGTGCCAGCAGTGACTCTCGTGGCGGGAGGGCCCGTGAGACCCAGTACTTC.

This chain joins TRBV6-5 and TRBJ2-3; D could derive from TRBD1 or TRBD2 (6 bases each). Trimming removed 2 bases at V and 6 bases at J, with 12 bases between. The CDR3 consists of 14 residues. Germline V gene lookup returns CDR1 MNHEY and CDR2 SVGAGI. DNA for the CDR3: TGTGCCAGCAGTTACCGCACAGGGAGGGATACGCAGTATTTT. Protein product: CASSYRTGRDTQYF.

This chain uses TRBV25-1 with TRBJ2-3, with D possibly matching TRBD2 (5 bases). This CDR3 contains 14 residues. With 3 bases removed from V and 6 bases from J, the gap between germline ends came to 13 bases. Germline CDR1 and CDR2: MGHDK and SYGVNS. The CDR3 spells CASSDWTGKDTQYF. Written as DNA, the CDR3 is TGTGCCAGCAGTGACTGGACGGGGAAGGATACGCAGTATTTT.

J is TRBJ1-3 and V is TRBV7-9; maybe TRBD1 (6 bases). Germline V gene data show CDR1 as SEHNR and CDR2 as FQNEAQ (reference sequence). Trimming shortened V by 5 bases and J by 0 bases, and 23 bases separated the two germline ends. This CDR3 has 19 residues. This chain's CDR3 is CASSQPIGTSSFSGNTIYF. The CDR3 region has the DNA TGTGCCAGCAGCCAACCTATTGGGACATCCTCCTTCTCTGGAAACACCATATATTTT.

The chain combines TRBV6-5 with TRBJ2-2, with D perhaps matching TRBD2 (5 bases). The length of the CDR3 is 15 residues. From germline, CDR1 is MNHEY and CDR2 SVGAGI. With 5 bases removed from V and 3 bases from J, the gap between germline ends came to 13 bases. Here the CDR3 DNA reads TGTGCCAGCAGTCCCGTCTCGGGGTACACCGGGGAGCTGTTTTTT. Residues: CASSPVSGYTGELFF.

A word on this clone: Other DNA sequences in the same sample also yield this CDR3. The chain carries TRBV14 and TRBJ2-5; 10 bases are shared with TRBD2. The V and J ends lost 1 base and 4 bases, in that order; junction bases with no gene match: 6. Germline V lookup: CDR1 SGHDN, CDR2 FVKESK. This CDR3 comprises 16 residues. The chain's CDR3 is CASSQGTSGRGETQYF. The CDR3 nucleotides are TGTGCCAGCAGCCAAGGAACCAGCGGGAGGGGAGAGACCCAGTACTTC. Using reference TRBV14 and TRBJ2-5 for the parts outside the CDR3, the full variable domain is EAGVTQFPSHSVIEKGQTVTLRCDPISGHDNLYWYRRVMGKEIKFLLHFVKESKQDESGMPNNRFLAERTGGTYSTLKVQPAELEDSGVYFCASSQGTSGRGETQYFGPGTRLLVL.